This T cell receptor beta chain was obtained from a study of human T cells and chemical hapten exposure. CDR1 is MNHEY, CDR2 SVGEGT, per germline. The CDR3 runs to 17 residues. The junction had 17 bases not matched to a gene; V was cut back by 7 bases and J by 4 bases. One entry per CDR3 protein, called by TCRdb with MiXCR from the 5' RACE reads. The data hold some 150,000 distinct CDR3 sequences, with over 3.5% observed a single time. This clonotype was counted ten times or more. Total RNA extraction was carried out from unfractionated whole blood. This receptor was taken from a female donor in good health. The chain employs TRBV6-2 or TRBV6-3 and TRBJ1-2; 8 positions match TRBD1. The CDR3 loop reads CASTGPGQAPLGYGYTF. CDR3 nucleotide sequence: TGTGCCAGCACCGGGCCGGGACAGGCTCCCCTAGGCTATGGCTACACCTTC.